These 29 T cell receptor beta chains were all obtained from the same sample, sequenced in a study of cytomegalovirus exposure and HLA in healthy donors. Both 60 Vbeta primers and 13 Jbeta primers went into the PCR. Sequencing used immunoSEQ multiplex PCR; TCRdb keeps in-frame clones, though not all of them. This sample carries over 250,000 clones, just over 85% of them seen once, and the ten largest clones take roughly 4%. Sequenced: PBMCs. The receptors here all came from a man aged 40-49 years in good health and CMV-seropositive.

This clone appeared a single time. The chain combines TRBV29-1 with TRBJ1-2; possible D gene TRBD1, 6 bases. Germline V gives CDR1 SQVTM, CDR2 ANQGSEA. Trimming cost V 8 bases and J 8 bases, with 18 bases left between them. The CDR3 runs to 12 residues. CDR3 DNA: TGCAGCCTAGCGGGGGCTCTTGGGGGCTACACCTTC. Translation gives CSLAGALGGYTF. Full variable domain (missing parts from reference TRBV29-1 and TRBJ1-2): SAVISQKPSRDICQRGTSLTIQCQVDSQVTMMFWYRQQPGQSLTLIATANQGSEATYESGFVIDKFPISRPNLTFSTLTVSNMSPEDSSIYLCSLAGALGGYTFGSGTRLTVV.

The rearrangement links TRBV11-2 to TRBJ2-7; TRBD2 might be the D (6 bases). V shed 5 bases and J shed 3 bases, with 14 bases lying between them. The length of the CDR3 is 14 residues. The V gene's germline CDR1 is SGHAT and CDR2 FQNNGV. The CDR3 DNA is TGTGCCAGCAGCGAGGGACTGGGGGTCTACGAGCAGTACTTC. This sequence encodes CASSEGLGVYEQYF. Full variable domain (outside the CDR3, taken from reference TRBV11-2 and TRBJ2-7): EAGVAQSPRYKIIEKRQSVAFWCNPISGHATLYWYQQILGQGPKLLIQFQNNGVVDDSQLPKDRFSAERLKGVDSTLKIQPAKLEDSAVYLCASSEGLGVYEQYFGPGTRLTVT.

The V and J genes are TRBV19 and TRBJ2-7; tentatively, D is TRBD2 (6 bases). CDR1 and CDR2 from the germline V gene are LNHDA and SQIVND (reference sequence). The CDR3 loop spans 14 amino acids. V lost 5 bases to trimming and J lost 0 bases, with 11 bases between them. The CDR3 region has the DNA TGTGCCAGTAGTTATAGCGGAGACTCCTACGAGCAGTACTTC. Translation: CASSYSGDSYEQYF. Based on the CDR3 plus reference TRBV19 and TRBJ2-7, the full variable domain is DGGITQSPKYLFRKEGQNVTLSCEQNLNHDAMYWYRQDPGQGLRLIYYSQIVNDFQKGDIAEGYSVSREKKESFPLTVTSAQKNPTAFYLCASSYSGDSYEQYFGPGTRLTVT.

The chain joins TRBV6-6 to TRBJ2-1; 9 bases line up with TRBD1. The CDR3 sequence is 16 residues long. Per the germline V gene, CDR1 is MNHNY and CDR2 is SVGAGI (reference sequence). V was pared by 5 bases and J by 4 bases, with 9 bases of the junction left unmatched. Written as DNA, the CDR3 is TGTGCCAGCAGTAAGATGGGACAGGGTCGATACAATGAGCAGTTCTTC. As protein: CASSKMGQGRYNEQFF.

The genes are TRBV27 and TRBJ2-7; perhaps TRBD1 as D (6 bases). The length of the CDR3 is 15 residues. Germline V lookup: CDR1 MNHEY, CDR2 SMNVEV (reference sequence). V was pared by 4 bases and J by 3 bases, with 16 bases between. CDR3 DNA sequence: TGTGCCAGCAGTTCATTGTCCGGGACATTCTACGAGCAGTACTTC. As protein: CASSSLSGTFYEQYF.

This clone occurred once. The CDR3 here is CASSYSRQGGGYTF. CDR3 DNA sequence: TGTGCCAGCAGTTACTCGAGACAGGGTGGCGGCTACACCTTC. The rearrangement joins TRBV6-5 to TRBJ1-2; 7 bases agree with TRBD1. The ends lost 0 bases at V and 8 bases at J; junction bases unmatched: 6. CDR1 MNHEY and CDR2 SVGAGI come from the germline V gene. This CDR3 comprises 14 residues.

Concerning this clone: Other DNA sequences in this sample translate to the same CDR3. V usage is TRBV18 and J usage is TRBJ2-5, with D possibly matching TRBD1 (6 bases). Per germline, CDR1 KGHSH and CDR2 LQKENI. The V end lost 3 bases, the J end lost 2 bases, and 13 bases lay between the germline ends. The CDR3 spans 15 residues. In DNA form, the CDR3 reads TGTGCCAGCTCACCCGGACAGCTTTTACAAGAGACCCAGTACTTC. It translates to CASSPGQLLQETQYF.

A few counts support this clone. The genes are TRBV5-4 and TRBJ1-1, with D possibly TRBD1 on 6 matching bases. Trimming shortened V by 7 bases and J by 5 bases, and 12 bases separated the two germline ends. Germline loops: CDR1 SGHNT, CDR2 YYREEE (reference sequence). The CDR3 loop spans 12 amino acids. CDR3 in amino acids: CASGRGTTEAFF. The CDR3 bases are TGTGCCAGCGGCAGGGGTACAACTGAAGCTTTCTTT. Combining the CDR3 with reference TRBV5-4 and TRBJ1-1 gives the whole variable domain ETGVTQSPTHLIKTRGQQVTLRCSSQSGHNTVSWYQQALGQGPQFIFQYYREEENGRGNFPPRFSGLQFPNYSSELNVNALELDDSALYLCASGRGTTEAFFGQGTRLTVV.

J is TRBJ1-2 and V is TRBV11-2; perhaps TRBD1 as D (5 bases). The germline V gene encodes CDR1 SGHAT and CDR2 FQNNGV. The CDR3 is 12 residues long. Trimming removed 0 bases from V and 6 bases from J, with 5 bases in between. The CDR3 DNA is TGTGCCAGCAGCTTAGAAGGGGATGGCTACACCTTC. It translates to CASSLEGDGYTF.

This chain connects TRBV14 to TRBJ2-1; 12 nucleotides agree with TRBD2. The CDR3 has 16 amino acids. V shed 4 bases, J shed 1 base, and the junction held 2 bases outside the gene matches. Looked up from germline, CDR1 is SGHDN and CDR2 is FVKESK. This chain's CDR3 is CASSRGTSGSYNEQFF. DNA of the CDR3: TGTGCCAGCAGCCGCGGGACTAGCGGGTCCTACAATGAGCAGTTCTTC.

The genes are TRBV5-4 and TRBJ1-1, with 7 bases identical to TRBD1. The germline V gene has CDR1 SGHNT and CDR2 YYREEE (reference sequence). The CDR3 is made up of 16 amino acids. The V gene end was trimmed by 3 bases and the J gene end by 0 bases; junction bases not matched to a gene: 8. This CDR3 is CASSWTTGTVNTEAFF. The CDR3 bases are TGTGCCAGCAGCTGGACCACCGGGACAGTGAACACTGAAGCTTTCTTT.

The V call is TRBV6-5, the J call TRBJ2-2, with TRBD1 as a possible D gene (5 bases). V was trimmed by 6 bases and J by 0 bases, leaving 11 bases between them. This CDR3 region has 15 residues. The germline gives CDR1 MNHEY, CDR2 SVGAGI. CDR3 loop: CASSQGIANTGELFF. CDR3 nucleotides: TGTGCCAGCAGCCAGGGAATTGCGAACACCGGGGAGCTGTTTTTT.

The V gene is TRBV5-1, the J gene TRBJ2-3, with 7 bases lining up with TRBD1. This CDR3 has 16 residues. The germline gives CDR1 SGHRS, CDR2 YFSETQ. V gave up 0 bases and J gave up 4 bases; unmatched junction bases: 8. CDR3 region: CASSLDRGFSPDTQYF. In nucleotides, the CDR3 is TGCGCCAGCAGCTTGGACAGGGGTTTTTCTCCAGATACGCAGTATTTT. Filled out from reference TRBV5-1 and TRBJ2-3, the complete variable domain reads KAGVTQTPRYLIKTRGQQVTLSCSPISGHRSVSWYQQTPGQGLQFLFEYFSETQRNKGNFPGRFSGRQFSNSRSEMNVSTLELGDSALYLCASSLDRGFSPDTQYFGPGTRLTVL.

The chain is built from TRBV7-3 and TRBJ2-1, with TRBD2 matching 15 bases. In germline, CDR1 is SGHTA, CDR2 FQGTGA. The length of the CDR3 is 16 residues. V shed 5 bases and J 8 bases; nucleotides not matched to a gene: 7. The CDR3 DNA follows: TGTGCCAGCAGCCCGAAAGGACTAGCGGGAGGGCATGAGCAGTTCTTC. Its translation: CASSPKGLAGGHEQFF. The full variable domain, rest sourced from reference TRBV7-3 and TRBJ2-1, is GAGVSQTPSNKVTEKGKYVELRCDPISGHTALYWYRQSLGQGPEFLIYFQGTGAADDSGLPNDRFFAVRPEGSVSTLKIQRTERGDSAVYLCASSPKGLAGGHEQFFGPGTRLTVL.

CDR3 coding DNA: TGTGCCAGTAGTAGCAGGGCGCGTACCCGGAATTCACCCCTCCACTTT. This encodes CASSSRARTRNSPLHF. V and J are TRBV19 and TRBJ1-6; TRBD1 might be the D (5 bases). V lost 4 bases and J 7 bases, leaving 17 bases between the germline ends. The CDR3 totals 16 residues. In germline, CDR1 is LNHDA, CDR2 SQIVND (reference sequence).

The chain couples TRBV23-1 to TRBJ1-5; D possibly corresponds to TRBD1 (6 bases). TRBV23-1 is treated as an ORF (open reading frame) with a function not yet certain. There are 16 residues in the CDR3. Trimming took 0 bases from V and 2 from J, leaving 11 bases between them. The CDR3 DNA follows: TGCGCCAGCAGTCAATCAACAGGGATGGGCAATCAGCCCCAGCATTTT. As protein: CASSQSTGMGNQPQHF.

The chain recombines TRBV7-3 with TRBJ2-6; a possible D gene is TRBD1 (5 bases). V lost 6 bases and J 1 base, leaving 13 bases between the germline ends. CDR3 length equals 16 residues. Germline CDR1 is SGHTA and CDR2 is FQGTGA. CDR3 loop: CASRDTPDSGANVLTF. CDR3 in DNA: TGTGCCAGCAGGGACACACCGGATTCTGGGGCCAACGTCCTGACTTTC.

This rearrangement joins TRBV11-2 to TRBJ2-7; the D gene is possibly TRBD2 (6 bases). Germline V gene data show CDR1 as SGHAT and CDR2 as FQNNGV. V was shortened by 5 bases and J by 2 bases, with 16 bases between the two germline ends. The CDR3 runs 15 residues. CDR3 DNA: TGTGCCAGCAGCGAAATGGGACTGGCAGCCTACGAGCAGTACTTC. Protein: CASSEMGLAAYEQYF.

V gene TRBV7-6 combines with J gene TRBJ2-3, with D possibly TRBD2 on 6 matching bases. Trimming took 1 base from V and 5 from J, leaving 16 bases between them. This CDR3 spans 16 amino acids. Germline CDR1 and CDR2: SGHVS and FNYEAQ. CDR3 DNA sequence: TGTGCCAGCAGCTTAGGCGGGACTCCTAATCGAGATACGCAGTATTTT. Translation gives CASSLGGTPNRDTQYF.

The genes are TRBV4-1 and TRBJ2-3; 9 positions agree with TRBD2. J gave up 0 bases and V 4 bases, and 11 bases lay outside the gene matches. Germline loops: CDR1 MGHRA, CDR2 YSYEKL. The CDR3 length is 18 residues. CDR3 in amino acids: CASSRALRLAASTDTQYF. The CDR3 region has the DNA TGCGCCAGCAGCCGAGCTCTCCGACTAGCGGCTAGCACAGATACGCAGTATTTT.

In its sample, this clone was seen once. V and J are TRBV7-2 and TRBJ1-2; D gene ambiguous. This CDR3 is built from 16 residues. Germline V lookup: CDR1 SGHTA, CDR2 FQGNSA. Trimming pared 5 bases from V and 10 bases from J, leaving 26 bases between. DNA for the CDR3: TGTGCCAGCAGCCCGGCGCGTTCTACAGATGGAGGGTTCTACACCTTC. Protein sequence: CASSPARSTDGGFYTF.

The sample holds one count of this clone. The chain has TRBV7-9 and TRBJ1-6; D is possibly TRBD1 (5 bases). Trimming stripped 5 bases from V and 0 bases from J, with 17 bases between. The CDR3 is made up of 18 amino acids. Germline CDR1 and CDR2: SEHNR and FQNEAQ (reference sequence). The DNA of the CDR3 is TGTGCCAGCAGCCACGAAGCGGGGGTACCCTCCTATAATTCACCCCTCCACTTT. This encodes CASSHEAGVPSYNSPLHF. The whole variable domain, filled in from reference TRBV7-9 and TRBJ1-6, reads DTGVSQNPRHKITKRGQNVTFRCDPISEHNRLYWYRQTLGQGPEFLTYFQNEAQLEKSRLLSDRFSAERPKGSFSTLEIQRTEQGDSAMYLCASSHEAGVPSYNSPLHFGNGTRLTVT.

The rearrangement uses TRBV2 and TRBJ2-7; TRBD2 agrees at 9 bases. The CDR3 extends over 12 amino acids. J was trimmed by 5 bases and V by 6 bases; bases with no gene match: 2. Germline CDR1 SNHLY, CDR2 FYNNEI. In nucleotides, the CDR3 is TGTGCCAGCAGGTCTAGCGGGGACGAGCAGTACTTC. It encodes CASRSSGDEQYF.

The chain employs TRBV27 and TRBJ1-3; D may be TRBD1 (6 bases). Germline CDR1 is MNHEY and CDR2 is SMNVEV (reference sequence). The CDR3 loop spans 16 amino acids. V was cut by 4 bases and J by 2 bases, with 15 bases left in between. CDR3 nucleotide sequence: TGTGCCAGCAGTTCCCAGGGGCTCCCTCCTGGAAACACCATATATTTT. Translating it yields CASSSQGLPPGNTIYF.

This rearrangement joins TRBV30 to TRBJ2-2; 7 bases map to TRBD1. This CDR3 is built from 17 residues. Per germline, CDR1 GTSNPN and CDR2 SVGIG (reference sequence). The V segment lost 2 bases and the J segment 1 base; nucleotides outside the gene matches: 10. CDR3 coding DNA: TGTGCCTGGAGTCCACCGCCCAGGACAGGGAACACCGGGGAGCTGTTTTTT. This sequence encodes CAWSPPPRTGNTGELFF. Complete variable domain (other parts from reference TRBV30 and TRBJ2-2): SQTIHQWPATLVQPVGSPLSLECTVEGTSNPNLYWYRQAAGRGLQLLFYSVGIGQISSEVPQNLSASRPQDRQFILSSKKLLLSDSGFYLCAWSPPPRTGNTGELFFGEGSRLTVL.

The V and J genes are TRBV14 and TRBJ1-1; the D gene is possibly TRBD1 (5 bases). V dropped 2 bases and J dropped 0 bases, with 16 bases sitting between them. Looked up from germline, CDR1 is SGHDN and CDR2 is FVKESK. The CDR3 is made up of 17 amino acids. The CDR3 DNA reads TGTGCCAGCAGCCAACGGCCAAGATGGGGCTTGAACACTGAAGCTTTCTTT. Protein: CASSQRPRWGLNTEAFF.

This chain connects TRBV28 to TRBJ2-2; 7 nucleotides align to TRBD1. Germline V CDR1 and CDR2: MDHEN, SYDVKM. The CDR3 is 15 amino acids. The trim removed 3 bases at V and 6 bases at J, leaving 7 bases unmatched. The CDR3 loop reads CASSFQGVGSGELFF. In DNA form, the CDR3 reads TGTGCCAGCAGTTTCCAGGGGGTCGGTTCCGGGGAGCTGTTTTTT. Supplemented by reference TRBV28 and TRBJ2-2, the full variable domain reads DVKVTQSSRYLVKRTGEKVFLECVQDMDHENMFWYRQDPGLGLRLIYFSYDVKMKEKGDIPEGYSVSREKKERFSLILESASTNQTSMYLCASSFQGVGSGELFFGEGSRLTVL.

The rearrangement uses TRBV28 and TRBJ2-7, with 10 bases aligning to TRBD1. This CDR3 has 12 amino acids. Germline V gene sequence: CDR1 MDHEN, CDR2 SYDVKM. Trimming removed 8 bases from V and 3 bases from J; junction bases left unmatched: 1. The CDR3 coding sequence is TGTGCCAGCCGGGACAGGGGCTACGAGCAGTACTTC. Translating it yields CASRDRGYEQYF.

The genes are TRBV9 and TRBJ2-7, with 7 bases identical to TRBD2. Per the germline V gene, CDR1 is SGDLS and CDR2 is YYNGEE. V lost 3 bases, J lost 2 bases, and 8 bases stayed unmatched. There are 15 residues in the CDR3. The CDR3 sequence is CASSAGTTQAYEQYF. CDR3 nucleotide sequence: TGTGCCAGCAGCGCAGGGACTACCCAGGCCTACGAGCAGTACTTC.